The T cell receptor (beta chain) described here comes from a study of shared clonotypes between healthy human individuals. The study's findings and limits: Clonotype sharing among donors likely depends on sequencing depth.

The naive CD8 fraction comprised CD45RO-negative cells positively selected for CCR7 and excluded terminally differentiated effector memory CD45RA+ cells. CDR1 is LGHNA, CDR2 YSLEER, per germline. The CDR3 runs 14 residues. The V segment lost 3 bases and the J segment 9 bases; nucleotides outside the gene matches: 3. A remark on this clone: Its antigen remains unidentified.

Measured with immunoSEQ multiplex PCR; TCRdb has only the in-frame clones, and not every one. Among about 1.9 million clones listed, just over 90% were seen once. This receptor was obtained from a man between 18 and 35 years old in good health. Some clones in this sample may be carry-over from other donors' samples. The material sequenced was naive CD8+ T cells from PBMCs. The rearrangement links TRBV4-3 to TRBJ2-1, with 12 bases that match TRBD2. CDR3 nucleotide sequence: TGCGCCAGCAGCCATTGGACTAGCGGGGTTGAGCAGTTCTTC. This sequence encodes CASSHWTSGVEQFF.